This T cell receptor (beta chain) was retrieved from a study of identical twins (dated by TCRdb to about 2016). Looking at the study overall: The study deep-sequenced TCR alpha and beta repertoires from monozygotic twins, unrelated adults of various ages and cord blood to test whether fetal clonotypes persist. To rule out contamination, replicate twin experiments were performed at different times with different library preparation protocols. Here is what the overall study found, with its caveats: Fewer insertions were carried by abundant cord blood beta clonotypes; a weaker similar trend was observed in young adult naive repertoires, while no such trend was observed in memory repertoires. Conclusions relied on cross-sectional statistical analysis, since the same donors could not be followed over many years. A weaker excess of twin sharing was found in beta out-of-frame sequences because the signal-to-noise ratio was lowered by fewer shared sequences. In monozygotic twins, out-of-frame TCR alpha sharing was systematically underestimated by recombination models, although the models agreed with sharing between unrelated individuals. Zero-insertion analyses could be partly confounded by invariant T cells such as MAIT and iNKT, though diverse VJ usage argued against such confounding for most clonotypes. Compared with coincidental sharing between unrelated individuals, out-of-frame TCR alpha sequences shared between twins had an excess of sequences with low generation probability.

This clonotype was observed many times. Its antigen is unknown. No much larger clonotype is one base removed from it; base qualities were not supplied. The junction shows trimming of 6 bases on V and 4 bases on J, and the gene matches do not reach 9 bases of it. For CDR1 and CDR2, the germline V gene lists SQVTM and ANQGSEA. The CDR3 measures 13 amino acids from cysteine to phenylalanine. Only the CDR3 region is kept as DNA, spanning 39 bases read in frame from base 1. Every donor in the study was a healthy Caucasian. The twin cohort consisted of three pairs of female monozygotic twins, all aged roughly 18 to 29 years. Peripheral blood mononuclear cells were used as the source from which RNA for TCR libraries was isolated. The library was made by 5' RACE. This sample was sequenced with an Illumina HiSeq 2000. A universal primer binding site was introduced by template switching, and a unique molecular identifier was present in the final cDNA, enabling accurate counting of TCR cDNA molecules. Specific primers in the conserved constant-segment region were used to synthesize first-strand cDNA for TCR alpha and beta chains. To control for contamination, each cDNA library was double barcoded with a SMART-Mk sample barcode plus Illumina barcodes. Two successive PCR steps introduced TruSeq adapter sequences along with Illumina sample barcodes. The TCR alpha and beta cDNA libraries were sequenced on the Illumina HiSeq platform using custom primers. In the paper's pipeline: Unique molecular identifiers were extracted from raw reads with MiGEC, and CDR3 positions were determined with MiXCR. For each individual, recombination models were inferred using an EM algorithm with the repgenHMM and IGoR tools. Shared clonotype analysis was performed with the tcR package in R, normalizing sharing by the product of cloneset sizes. To study raw recombination free of thymic and clonal selection effects, out-of-frame nonproductive sequences were analyzed. TCRdb cleaned the public reads at Q25 with fastp, built clones with MiXCR and kept in-frame beta chains. Every distinct CDR3 protein forms one entry, paired with its most common genes and DNA. TCRdb's processing, not the authors' own work, is the source of the V and J calls. The sample yields around 680,000 distinct CDR3 sequences; approximately 9% were counted once. The top ten hold about 0.98% of the sample.

The same specimen was also included in a second study, on yellow fever vaccine responses in identical twins. Reported in the second study: According to the authors, in identical twins the way T cells responded to vaccination appeared partly convergent and partly personalized. Focusing on identical twins, the study followed the T cell clones that responded to the vaccine, and did so with precision.

The chain is assembled from TRBV29-1 and TRBJ2-7; 7 middle bases align to TRBD1. The receptor was derived from a woman between 18 and 30 years old in good health. Source material: PBMCs. The CDR3 sequence is CSVADRELYEQYF. The sequence in DNA is TGCAGCGTGGCTGACAGGGAACTTTACGAGCAGTACTTC.